This is a list of T cell receptor beta chains from one sample in a study of blood T cell repertoires in COVID-19. TCRdb keeps only in-frame clones here, not all; method: immunoSEQ multiplex PCR. The sample shows about 150,000 clones, 75% to 90% of them seen only once. Sequencing used PBMCs or T cells enriched from blood (not recorded which). The receptors were sampled from a man in his fifties who had recovered from COVID-19. The conserved cysteine and the conserved F or W are not part of the CDR3 here. The order of the fields is V gene, J gene, CDR3 protein.

v_call: TRBV28; j_call: TRBJ2-1; cdr3_aa: ASNAGGGVYNEQF
v_call: TRBV7-6; j_call: TRBJ2-1; cdr3_aa: ASSLVAGSYNEQF
v_call: TRBV19; j_call: TRBJ2-1; cdr3_aa: ASPKVSTSGRFYEQF
v_call: TRBV24-1; j_call: TRBJ1-4; cdr3_aa: ATSDSMEEKLF
v_call: TRBV5-4; j_call: TRBJ2-7; cdr3_aa: ASSPAHGSHEQY
v_call: TRBV4-3; j_call: TRBJ2-3; cdr3_aa: ASSQDPFANRVTDTQY
v_call: TRBV5-6; j_call: TRBJ1-2; cdr3_aa: ASSLGDSYYGYT
v_call: TRBV18; j_call: TRBJ2-2; cdr3_aa: ASSPLYLSNTGELF
v_call: TRBV5-8; j_call: TRBJ2-7; cdr3_aa: ASRRRDYEQY
v_call: TRBV11-3; j_call: TRBJ1-2; cdr3_aa: ASSLDGQLYGYT
v_call: TRBV9; j_call: TRBJ1-3; cdr3_aa: AIHRSGVGNTIY